These 19 T cell receptor beta chains were all obtained from the same sample, sequenced in a study of blood T cell repertoires in COVID-19 (dated by TCRdb to the early 2020s). Library method: the immunoSEQ multiplex PCR assay. In its TCRdb copy, this immuneACCESS table keeps in-frame sequences only and misses some clones. Where compared with another copy, unresolved V genes explain less than half of these, and the others have no known cause. The sample table contains fewer than 150,000 clones; only one count was recorded for approximately 91% of them. Clones ranked in the top ten supply about 10% of the sample. Material for sequencing was peripheral blood. Receptors were obtained from a man aged 45-65 years with active or convalescent COVID-19.

The chain combines TRBV7-3 with TRBJ1-1; maybe TRBD1 (5 bases). The V end was cut by 0 bases, the J end by 1 base, with 9 bases between. The CDR3 is 15 residues long. In germline, CDR1 is SGHTA, CDR2 FQGTGA. CDR3 sequence reads: CASSLTRVGNTEAFF. The CDR3 DNA follows: TGTGCCAGCAGCTTAACCAGGGTGGGGAACACTGAAGCTTTCTTT.

J is TRBJ2-2 and V is TRBV19; D is ambiguous. With 6 bases removed from V and 8 bases from J, the gap between germline ends came to 10 bases. The germline CDR1 and CDR2 sequences are LNHDA and SQIVND (reference sequence). This CDR3 is built from 12 residues. This CDR3 reads CASSLLVGELFF. CDR3 bases: TGTGCCAGTAGCCTGTTAGTTGGGGAGCTGTTTTTT.

The chain couples TRBV28 to TRBJ2-7, with TRBD2 matching over 10 bases. Germline V gives CDR1 MDHEN, CDR2 SYDVKM. This CDR3 has 15 residues. Losses at the gene ends were 5 bases for V and 2 bases for J; bases not matched to a gene: 6. CDR3 in amino acids: CASSPKGTSAYEQYF. The DNA of the CDR3 is TGTGCCAGCAGTCCCAAGGGGACTAGCGCCTACGAGCAGTACTTC.

V is TRBV7-3 and J is TRBJ2-5; perhaps TRBD1 as D (6 bases). The CDR3 has 14 amino acids. CDR1 SGHTA and CDR2 FQGTGA come from the germline V gene. The V end lost 5 bases, the J end lost 5 bases, and 15 bases lay between the germline ends. The CDR3 sequence is CASSPRMGAETQYF. The CDR3 nucleotides read TGTGCCAGCAGCCCCCGAATGGGGGCCGAGACCCAGTACTTC.

This chain uses TRBV30 with TRBJ2-7; D is unclear. The CDR3 loop spans 14 amino acids. Germline CDR1 and CDR2: GTSNPN and SVGIG (reference sequence). Trimming removed 0 bases from V and 4 bases from J, with 13 bases in between. CDR3 nucleotide sequence: TGTGCCTGGAGTGTGAACTCACTGACTTACGAGCAGTACTTC. It codes for CAWSVNSLTYEQYF.

The chain couples TRBV7-9 to TRBJ1-2, with TRBD1 matching over 7 bases. The CDR3 consists of 16 residues. CDR1 is SEHNR and CDR2 is FQNEAQ in the germline V gene (reference sequence). V trimming: 1 base; J trimming: 4 bases; junction bases outside the gene matches: 9. The CDR3 DNA sequence: TGTGCCAGCAGCTTAGGCGGACAGGTACCCTCCTATGGCTACACCTTC. Translation: CASSLGGQVPSYGYTF.

The chain links TRBV6-4 to TRBJ2-5, with unresolved D. In germline, CDR1 is MRHNA, CDR2 SNTAGT. The CDR3 is made up of 14 amino acids. The ends were cut back, 6 bases at V and 8 bases at J, with 19 bases in the middle. The CDR3 loop is CASSPEYTTNTQYF. The CDR3 region has the DNA TGTGCCAGCAGCCCAGAATATACAACCAATACCCAGTACTTC.

The V call is TRBV6-5, the J call TRBJ1-1; D might be TRBD1 (6 bases). Trimming left V 8 bases short and J 0 bases short, with 10 bases between. CDR3 length equals 13 residues. CDR1 and CDR2 (germline): MNHEY, SVGAGI. CDR3 in DNA: TGTGCCAGCTCCAGGGGAATGAACACTGAAGCTTTCTTT. Encoded protein: CASSRGMNTEAFF.

This clone was counted once. The chain links TRBV18 to TRBJ1-5; maybe TRBD1 (6 bases). This CDR3 spans 15 amino acids. The germline gives CDR1 KGHSH, CDR2 LQKENI. V was trimmed by 6 bases and J by 2 bases, leaving 14 bases between them. The CDR3 sequence: CASSPEAGGNQPQHF. CDR3 nucleotides: TGTGCCAGCTCGCCAGAGGCAGGGGGCAATCAGCCCCAGCATTTT.

The V and J genes are TRBV7-2 and TRBJ2-7; TRBD2 aligns across 7 bases. The CDR3 has 17 amino acids. With V trimmed by 4 bases and J by 2 bases, 14 bases remained unmatched. CDR1 SGHTA and CDR2 FQGNSA come from the germline V gene. This chain's CDR3 is CASSSPRGGSLTYEQYF. The DNA of the CDR3 is TGTGCCAGCAGCTCCCCACGCGGCGGGAGTTTGACCTACGAGCAGTACTTC.

V and J are TRBV7-2 and TRBJ1-2, with D maybe TRBD1 (5 bases). The CDR3 runs 13 residues. Trimming left V 3 bases short and J 8 bases short, with 13 bases between. Germline assignment: CDR1 SGHTA and CDR2 FQGNSA. The CDR3 DNA follows: TGTGCCAGCAGCTTTGGAGGGGTGAAGGGCTACACCTTC. It codes for CASSFGGVKGYTF.

V gene TRBV18 combines with J gene TRBJ2-5; D is uncertain. Germline lookup yields CDR1 KGHSH and CDR2 LQKENI. The CDR3 runs 13 residues. V gave up 0 bases and J gave up 5 bases, with 7 bases separating them. For the CDR3, the DNA is TGTGCCAGCTCACCACCATCCGGGGAGACCCAGTACTTC. It yields the protein CASSPPSGETQYF.

The J gene is TRBJ2-7, the V gene TRBV19; 16 positions match TRBD2. The CDR3 has 15 amino acids. The V gene end was trimmed by 4 bases and the J gene end by 4 bases; junction bases not matched to a gene: 1. Looked up from germline, CDR1 is LNHDA and CDR2 is SQIVND (reference sequence). CDR3 in DNA: TGTGCCAGTAGTAAGGGACTAGCGGGAGGGTACGAGCAGTACTTC. Translated, it gives CASSKGLAGGYEQYF.

The rearrangement links TRBV7-9 to TRBJ2-3, with 8 positions matching TRBD2. Germline V CDR1 and CDR2: SEHNR, FQNEAQ (reference sequence). V lost 4 bases, J lost 5 bases, and 11 bases stayed unmatched. The CDR3 extends over 16 amino acids. The CDR3 loop is CASSSPGTSFKDTQYF. The CDR3 DNA reads TGTGCCAGCAGCTCCCCCGGGACTAGTTTTAAAGATACGCAGTATTTT.

J is TRBJ2-5 and V is TRBV6-5; tentative D call: TRBD2 (7 bases). V was clipped by 6 bases and J by 2 bases, with 13 bases between them. The CDR3 is 14 residues long. Germline CDR1 and CDR2: MNHEY and SVGAGI. CDR3 in amino acids: CASRGGHLQETQYF. The CDR3 DNA is TGTGCCAGCAGGGGGGGGCACCTTCAAGAGACCCAGTACTTC.

The chain combines TRBV7-2 with TRBJ1-4; D is perhaps TRBD1 (5 bases). CDR3 length: 13 amino acids. CDR1 is SGHTA, CDR2 FQGNSA, per germline. V lost 8 bases, J lost 7 bases, and 14 bases lay in between. CDR3 amino acids: CASGGTLGEKLFF. Written as DNA, the CDR3 is TGTGCCAGCGGCGGGACGTTGGGTGAAAAACTGTTTTTT.

The chain employs TRBV18 and TRBJ1-4; 8 bases agree with TRBD1. The CDR3 spans 16 residues. The trim removed 4 bases at V and 8 bases at J, leaving 12 bases unmatched. The germline gives CDR1 KGHSH, CDR2 LQKENI. The CDR3 DNA follows: TGTGCCAGCTCACAACTTGGACAGGGAGTAGGAGAAAAACTGTTTTTT. It translates to CASSQLGQGVGEKLFF. The full variable domain, rest sourced from reference TRBV18 and TRBJ1-4, is NAGVMQNPRHLVRRRGQEARLRCSPMKGHSHVYWYRQLPEEGLKFMVYLQKENIIDESGMPKERFSAEFPKEGPSILRIQQVVRGDSAAYFCASSQLGQGVGEKLFFGSGTQLSVL.

CDR3 loop: CASSQDSGSRTDTQYF. CDR3 sequence (DNA): TGTGCCAGCAGCCAAGATAGCGGGAGTCGGACAGATACGCAGTATTTT. This chain links TRBV14 with TRBJ2-3; TRBD2 matches at 9 bases. The CDR3 is 16 residues long. Germline V CDR1 and CDR2: SGHDN, FVKESK. Germline trimming cut 0 bases from V and 3 bases from J; bases unmatched to any gene: 4.

V gene TRBV27 combines with J gene TRBJ2-7; 12 bases align to TRBD2. The germline CDR1 and CDR2 sequences are MNHEY and SMNVEV (reference sequence). V was clipped by 5 bases and J by 1 base; unmatched bases: 6. The CDR3 runs to 16 residues. The CDR3 here is CASSLGLAGPSYEQYF. The DNA for the CDR3 is TGTGCCAGCAGTCTAGGACTAGCGGGGCCGTCCTACGAGCAGTACTTC.